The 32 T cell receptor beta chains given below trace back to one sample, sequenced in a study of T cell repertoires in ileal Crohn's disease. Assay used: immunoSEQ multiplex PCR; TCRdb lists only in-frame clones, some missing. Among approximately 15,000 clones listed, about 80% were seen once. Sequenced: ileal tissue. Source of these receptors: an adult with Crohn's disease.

This CDR3 reads CSVEDNESEQYF. CDR3 coding DNA: TGCAGCGTTGAAGATAACGAGTCCGAGCAGTACTTC. This sequence joins TRBV29-1 and TRBJ2-7; D is uncertain. The CDR3 loop spans 12 amino acids. V was pared by 0 bases and J by 6 bases, with 9 bases between. In germline, CDR1 is SQVTM, CDR2 ANQGSEA.

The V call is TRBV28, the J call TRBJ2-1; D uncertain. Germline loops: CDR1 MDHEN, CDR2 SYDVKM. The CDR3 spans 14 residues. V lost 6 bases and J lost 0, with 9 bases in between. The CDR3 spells CASRLKSSYNEQFF. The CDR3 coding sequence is TGTGCCAGCAGATTGAAGAGCTCCTACAATGAGCAGTTCTTC.

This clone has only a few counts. The CDR3 here is CATSTIANTGELFF. Written as DNA, the CDR3 is TGTGCCACCAGCACAATAGCTAACACCGGGGAGCTGTTTTTT. The chain recombines TRBV15 with TRBJ2-2; D gene uncertain. The CDR3 extends over 14 amino acids. CDR1 LNHNV and CDR2 YYDKDF come from the germline V gene (reference sequence). V lost 4 bases to trimming and J lost 2 bases, with 8 bases between them.

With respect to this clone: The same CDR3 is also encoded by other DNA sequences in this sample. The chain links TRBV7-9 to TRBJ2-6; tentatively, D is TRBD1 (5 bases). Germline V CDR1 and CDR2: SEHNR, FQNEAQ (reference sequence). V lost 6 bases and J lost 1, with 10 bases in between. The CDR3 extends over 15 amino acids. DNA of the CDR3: TGTGCCAGCAGTTTACAGGTTTCTGGGGCCAACGTCCTGACTTTC. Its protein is CASSLQVSGANVLTF.

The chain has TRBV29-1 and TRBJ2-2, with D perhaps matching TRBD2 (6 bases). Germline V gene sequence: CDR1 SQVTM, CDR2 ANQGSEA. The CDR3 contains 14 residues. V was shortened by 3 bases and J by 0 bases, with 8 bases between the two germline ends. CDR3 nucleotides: TGCAGCGTTGAGGCGGGAACGAACACCGGGGAGCTGTTTTTT. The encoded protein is CSVEAGTNTGELFF.

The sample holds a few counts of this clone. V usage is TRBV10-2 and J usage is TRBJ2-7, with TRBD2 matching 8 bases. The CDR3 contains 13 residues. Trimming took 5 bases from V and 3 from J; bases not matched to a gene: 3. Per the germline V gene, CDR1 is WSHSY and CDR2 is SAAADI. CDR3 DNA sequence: TGCGCCAGCAGTCCGGGAGGGCACTACGAGCAGTACGTC. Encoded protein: CASSPGGHYEQYV.

The CDR3 loop is CASSYFPGSSGNTIYF. CDR3 nucleotides: TGTGCCAGCAGTTACTTCCCGGGGAGCTCTGGAAACACCATATATTTT. The chain links TRBV6-6 to TRBJ1-3; D is unresolved. The CDR3 is made up of 16 amino acids. V lost 1 base and J 0 bases, leaving 10 bases between the germline ends. Germline V gene lookup returns CDR1 MNHNY and CDR2 SVGAGI (reference sequence).

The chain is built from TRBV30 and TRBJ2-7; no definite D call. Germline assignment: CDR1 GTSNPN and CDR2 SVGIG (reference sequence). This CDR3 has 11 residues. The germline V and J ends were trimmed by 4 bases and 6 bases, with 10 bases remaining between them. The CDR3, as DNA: TGTGCCTGGAAAATTAGATTCGAGCAGTACTTC. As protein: CAWKIRFEQYF.

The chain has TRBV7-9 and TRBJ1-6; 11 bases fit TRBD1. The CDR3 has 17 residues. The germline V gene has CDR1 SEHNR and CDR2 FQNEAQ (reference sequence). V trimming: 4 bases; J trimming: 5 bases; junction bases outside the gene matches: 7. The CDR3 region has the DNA TGTGCCAGCAGCTCATCCGGGACAGGGGGGAATAATTCACCCCTCCACTTT. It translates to CASSSSGTGGNNSPLHF.

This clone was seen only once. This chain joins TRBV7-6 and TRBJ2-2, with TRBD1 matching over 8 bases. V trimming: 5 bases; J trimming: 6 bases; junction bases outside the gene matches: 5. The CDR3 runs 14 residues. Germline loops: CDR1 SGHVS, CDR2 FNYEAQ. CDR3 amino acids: CASSPGTGPGELFF. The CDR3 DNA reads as TGTGCCAGCAGCCCAGGGACAGGTCCCGGGGAGCTGTTTTTT.

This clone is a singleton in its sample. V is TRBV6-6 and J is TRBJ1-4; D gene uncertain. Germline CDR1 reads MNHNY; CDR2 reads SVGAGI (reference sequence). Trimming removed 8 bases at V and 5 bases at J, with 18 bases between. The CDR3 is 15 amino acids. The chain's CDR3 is CASASWEGGNEKLFF. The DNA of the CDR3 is TGTGCCAGCGCGTCATGGGAGGGTGGGAATGAAAAACTGTTTTTT.

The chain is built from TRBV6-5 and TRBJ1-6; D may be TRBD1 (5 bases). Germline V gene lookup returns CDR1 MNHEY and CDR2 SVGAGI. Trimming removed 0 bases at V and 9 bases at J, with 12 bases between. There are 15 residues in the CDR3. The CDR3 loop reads CASSYSAGASSPLHF. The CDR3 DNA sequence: TGTGCCAGCAGTTACTCGGCTGGGGCTAGTTCACCCCTCCACTTT.

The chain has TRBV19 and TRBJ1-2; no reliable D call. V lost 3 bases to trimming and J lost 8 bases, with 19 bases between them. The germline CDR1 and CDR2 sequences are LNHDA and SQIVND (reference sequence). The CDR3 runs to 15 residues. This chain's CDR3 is CASSIPRAGRAGYTF. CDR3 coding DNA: TGTGCCAGTAGTATTCCGAGGGCCGGGAGAGCCGGCTACACCTTC.

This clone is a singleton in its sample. CDR3 residues: CASSEGGGGAETQYF. The CDR3 bases are TGTGCCAGCAGTGAAGGAGGCGGGGGGGCAGAGACCCAGTACTTC. This sequence joins TRBV6-1 and TRBJ2-5; 9 nucleotides agree with TRBD2. Per germline, CDR1 MNHNS and CDR2 SASEGT. CDR3 length: 15 amino acids. V shed 1 base and J 4 bases; nucleotides not matched to a gene: 4.

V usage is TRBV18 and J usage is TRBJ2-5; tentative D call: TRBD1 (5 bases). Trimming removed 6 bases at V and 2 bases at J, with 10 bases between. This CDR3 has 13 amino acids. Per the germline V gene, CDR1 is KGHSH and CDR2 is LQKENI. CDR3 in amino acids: CASSDSFQETQYF. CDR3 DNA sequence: TGTGCCAGCTCCGACAGTTTTCAAGAGACCCAGTACTTC.

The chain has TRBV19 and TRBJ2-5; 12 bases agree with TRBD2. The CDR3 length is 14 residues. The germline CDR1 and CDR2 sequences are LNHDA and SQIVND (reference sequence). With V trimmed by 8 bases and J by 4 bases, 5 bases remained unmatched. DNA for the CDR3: TGTGCCAGTGGACTAGCGGGATTTCGAGAGACCCAGTACTTC. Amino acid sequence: CASGLAGFRETQYF.

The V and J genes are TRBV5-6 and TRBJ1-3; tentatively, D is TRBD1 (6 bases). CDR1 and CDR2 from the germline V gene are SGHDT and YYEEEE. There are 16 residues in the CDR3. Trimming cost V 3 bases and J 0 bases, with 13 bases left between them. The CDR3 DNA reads TGTGCCAGCAGCTACCGACAGGCAAACTCTGGAAACACCATATATTTT. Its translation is CASSYRQANSGNTIYF.

The CDR3 DNA follows: TGCGCCAGCGGGGAGGCAGGGGGTGAAAAACTGTTTTTT. This encodes CASGEAGGEKLFF. The V gene is TRBV5-1, the J gene TRBJ1-4, with TRBD1 identical over 7 bases. V gave up 7 bases and J gave up 7 bases; unmatched junction bases: 7. The CDR3 sequence is 13 residues long. In germline, CDR1 is SGHRS, CDR2 YFSETQ.

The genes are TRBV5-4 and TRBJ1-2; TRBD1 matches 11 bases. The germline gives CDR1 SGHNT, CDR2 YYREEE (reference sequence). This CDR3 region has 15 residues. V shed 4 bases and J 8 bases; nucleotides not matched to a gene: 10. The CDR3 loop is CASSPQGRTGGGYTF. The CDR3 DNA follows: TGTGCCAGCAGCCCCCAGGGCCGGACAGGGGGCGGCTACACCTTC.

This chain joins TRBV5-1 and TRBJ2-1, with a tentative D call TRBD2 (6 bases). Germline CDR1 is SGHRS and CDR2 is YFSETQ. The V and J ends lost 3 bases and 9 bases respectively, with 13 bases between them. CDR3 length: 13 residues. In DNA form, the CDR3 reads TGCGCCAGCAGCTGGGGTGGGGGGACTGAGCAGTTCTTC. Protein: CASSWGGGTEQFF. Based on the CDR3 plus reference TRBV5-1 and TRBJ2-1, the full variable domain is KAGVTQTPRYLIKTRGQQVTLSCSPISGHRSVSWYQQTPGQGLQFLFEYFSETQRNKGNFPGRFSGRQFSNSRSEMNVSTLELGDSALYLCASSWGGGTEQFFGPGTRLTVL.

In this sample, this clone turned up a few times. The CDR3 nucleotides read TGTGCCAGCAGCTCACTTGGACAGGGGAGAGACAATGAGCAGTTCTTC. It yields the protein CASSSLGQGRDNEQFF. The V call is TRBV11-3, the J call TRBJ2-1; 9 bases agree with TRBD1. V shed 4 bases, J shed 5 bases, and the junction held 9 bases outside the gene matches. The CDR3 has 16 amino acids. From germline, CDR1 is SGHNT and CDR2 YENEEA.

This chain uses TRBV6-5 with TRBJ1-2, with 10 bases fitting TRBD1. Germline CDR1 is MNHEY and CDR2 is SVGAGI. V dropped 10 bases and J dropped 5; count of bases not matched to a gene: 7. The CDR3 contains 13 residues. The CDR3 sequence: CATTTGGTYGYTF. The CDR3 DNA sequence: TGTGCCACCACGACAGGGGGCACGTATGGCTACACCTTC.

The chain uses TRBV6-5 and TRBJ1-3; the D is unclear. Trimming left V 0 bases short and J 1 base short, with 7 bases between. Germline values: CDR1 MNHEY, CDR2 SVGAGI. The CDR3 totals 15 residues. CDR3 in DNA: TGTGCCAGCAGTTACTCGGTACAGTCTGGAAACACCATATATTTT. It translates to CASSYSVQSGNTIYF.

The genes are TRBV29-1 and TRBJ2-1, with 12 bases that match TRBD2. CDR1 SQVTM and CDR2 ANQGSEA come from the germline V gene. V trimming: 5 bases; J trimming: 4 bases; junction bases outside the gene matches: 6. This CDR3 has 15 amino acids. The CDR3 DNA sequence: TGCAGCGTTAGGACTAGCGGGATTTTATACAATGAGCAGTTCTTC. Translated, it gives CSVRTSGILYNEQFF.

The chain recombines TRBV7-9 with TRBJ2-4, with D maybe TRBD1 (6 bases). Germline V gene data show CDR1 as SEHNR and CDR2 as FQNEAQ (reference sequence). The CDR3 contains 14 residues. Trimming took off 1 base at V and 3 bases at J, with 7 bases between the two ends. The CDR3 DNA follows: TGTGCCAGCAGCTTAGGGACAGTCAAAAACATTCAGTACTTC. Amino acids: CASSLGTVKNIQYF.

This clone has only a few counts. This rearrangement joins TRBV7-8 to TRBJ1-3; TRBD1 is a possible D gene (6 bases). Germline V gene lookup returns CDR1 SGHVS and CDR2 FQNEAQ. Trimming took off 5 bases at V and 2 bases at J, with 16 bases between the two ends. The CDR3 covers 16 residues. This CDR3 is CASSPTTGSPGNTIYF. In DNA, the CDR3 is TGTGCCAGCAGCCCTACTACAGGGAGCCCTGGAAACACCATATATTTT.

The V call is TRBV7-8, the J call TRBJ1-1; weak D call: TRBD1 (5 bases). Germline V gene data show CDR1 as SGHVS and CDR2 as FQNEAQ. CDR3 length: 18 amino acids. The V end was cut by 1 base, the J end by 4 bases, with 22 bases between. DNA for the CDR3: TGTGCCAGCAGCTTAGTTGGTGTGTCAGGGTCGAAGAGCACTGAAGCTTTCTTT. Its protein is CASSLVGVSGSKSTEAFF.

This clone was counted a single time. The CDR3 nucleotides read TGTGCCAGCAGCCTCAGGGGTGGGTTGACCACTGAAGCTTTCTTT. This gives the protein CASSLRGGLTTEAFF. The genes are TRBV5-4 and TRBJ1-1; perhaps TRBD1 as D (6 bases). The germline V and J ends were trimmed by 4 bases and 4 bases, with 17 bases remaining between them. CDR1 and CDR2 from the germline V gene are SGHNT and YYREEE (reference sequence). The CDR3 contains 15 residues. Variable domain in full (rest from reference TRBV5-4 and TRBJ1-1): ETGVTQSPTHLIKTRGQQVTLRCSSQSGHNTVSWYQQALGQGPQFIFQYYREEENGRGNFPPRFSGLQFPNYSSELNVNALELDDSALYLCASSLRGGLTTEAFFGQGTRLTVV.

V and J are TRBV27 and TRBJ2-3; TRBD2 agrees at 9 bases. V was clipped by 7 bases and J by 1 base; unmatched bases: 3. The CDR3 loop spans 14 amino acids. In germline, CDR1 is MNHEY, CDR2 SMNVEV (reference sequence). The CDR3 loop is CASIPSGGTDTQYF. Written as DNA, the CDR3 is TGTGCCAGCATCCCTAGCGGGGGCACAGATACGCAGTATTTT.

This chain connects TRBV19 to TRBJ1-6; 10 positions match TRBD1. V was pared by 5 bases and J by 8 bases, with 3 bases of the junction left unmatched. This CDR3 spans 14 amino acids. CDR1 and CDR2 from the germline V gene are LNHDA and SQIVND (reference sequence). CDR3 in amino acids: CASSDRGPDSPLHF. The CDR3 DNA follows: TGTGCCAGTAGTGACAGGGGGCCGGATTCACCCCTCCACTTT. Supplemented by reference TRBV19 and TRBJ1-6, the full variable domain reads DGGITQSPKYLFRKEGQNVTLSCEQNLNHDAMYWYRQDPGQGLRLIYYSQIVNDFQKGDIAEGYSVSREKKESFPLTVTSAQKNPTAFYLCASSDRGPDSPLHFGNGTRLTVT.

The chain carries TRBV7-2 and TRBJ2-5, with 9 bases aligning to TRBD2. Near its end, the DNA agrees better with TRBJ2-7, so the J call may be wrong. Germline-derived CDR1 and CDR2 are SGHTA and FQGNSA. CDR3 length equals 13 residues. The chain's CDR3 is CASSFLAGLEQYF. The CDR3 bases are TGTGCCAGCAGCTTCCTAGCGGGGCTCGAGCAGTACTTC.

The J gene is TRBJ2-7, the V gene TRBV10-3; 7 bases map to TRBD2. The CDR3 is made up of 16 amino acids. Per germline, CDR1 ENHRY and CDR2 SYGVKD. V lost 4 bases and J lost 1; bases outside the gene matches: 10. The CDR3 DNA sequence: TGTGCCATCAGTGCCCGAGGACTAGTCGGGTCCTACGAGCAGTACTTC. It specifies CAISARGLVGSYEQYF.